This T cell receptor (beta chain) was recovered during a study of cytomegalovirus exposure and HLA in healthy donors. TCRdb keeps only in-frame clones here, not all; method: immunoSEQ multiplex PCR. The sample records approximately 60,000 clones, around 92% being singletons. The CDR3 is made up of 14 amino acids. V was pared by 5 bases and J by 7 bases, with 7 bases of the junction left unmatched. Germline-derived CDR1 and CDR2 are WSHSY and SAAADI. A single count supports this clone. This receptor was obtained from a woman younger than 30 in good health and CMV-seronegative. The chain has TRBV10-2 and TRBJ1-5; 8 bases map to TRBD1. Material for sequencing was PBMCs. CDR3: CASSFSDRVQPQHF. DNA of the CDR3: TGCGCCAGCAGTTTCTCGGACAGGGTCCAGCCCCAGCATTTT.